This T cell receptor beta chain was retrieved from a study of graft-versus-host responses after intestinal transplantation. Study as a whole: Among the recipients, transplants were multivisceral, liver-intestinal, or isolated intestinal. Uniformly, recipients were administered anti-thymocyte globulin induction with subsequent tacrolimus and steroids for two to three years.

Of note for this clone: Its antigen is undetermined.

Sequenced by immunoSEQ multiplex PCR; TCRdb stores in-frame clones only, minus some. The sample contains fewer than 100,000 clones, roughly 82% of which appear only once. The study, taken as a whole, reports: Present in recipient marrow, GvH clones included some that appeared first in ileum or blood. Peak circulating GvH clone levels were associated with early post-transplant HvG declines.

The V and J ends lost 4 bases and 9 bases respectively, with 12 bases between them. The CDR3 totals 13 residues. CDR1 and CDR2 (germline): LNHDA, SQIVND (reference sequence). This receptor was taken from a human patient who received an intestinal transplant, so some T cells may come from the graft donor. The chain has TRBV19 and TRBJ2-2; perhaps TRBD2 as D (6 bases). Material: PBMCs, obtained 255 days after intestinal transplant. The DNA for the CDR3 is TGTGCCAGTAGTAGAATGGAGGGTAGGGAGCTGTTTTTT. It specifies CASSRMEGRELFF. Supplemented by reference TRBV19 and TRBJ2-2, the full variable domain reads DGGITQSPKYLFRKEGQNVTLSCEQNLNHDAMYWYRQDPGQGLRLIYYSQIVNDFQKGDIAEGYSVSREKKESFPLTVTSAQKNPTAFYLCASSRMEGRELFFGEGSRLTVL.